A selection of T cell receptor beta chains follows, all from one sample in a study of blood T cell repertoires in COVID-19. TCRdb's copy holds only in-frame clones and misses some; the assay was immunoSEQ multiplex PCR. The data hold some 220,000 clones, with 80% observed a single time. Sequenced input: peripheral blood. These receptors were obtained from a human donor in a cohort sampled during active COVID-19. CDR3s include the opening cysteine and the closing phenylalanine or tryptophan.

V	J	CDR3
TRBV19	TRBJ1-2	CASSIRAAGGYTF
TRBV6-2/TRBV6-3	TRBJ1-5	CASRQGQGITLEPQHF
TRBV7-3	TRBJ2-6	CASSSLQGSGANVLTF
TRBV28	TRBJ2-5	CASSLAGGRETQYF
TRBV6-5	TRBJ2-5	CASRRTPPRETQYF
TRBV10-3	TRBJ1-5	CAISDSRGSQPQHF
TRBV6-2/TRBV6-3	TRBJ2-4	CASSYSMGRNIQYF
TRBV5-4	TRBJ2-6	CASSSGQTLISGANVLTF
TRBV11-2	TRBJ2-2	CASSSSSGGTGELFF
TRBV11-2	TRBJ1-1	CASSLAGFPLEAFF
TRBV1	TRBJ1-4	CTSSQDRNGEKLFF
TRBV9	TRBJ2-3	CASSVEYGGGAGTDTQYF
TRBV19	TRBJ2-3	CASSIGLAGATDTQYF
TRBV5-4	TRBJ2-5	CASSAGLAGGETQYF
TRBV28	TRBJ2-7	CASSLSGAHEQYF
TRBV5-1	TRBJ2-7	CASRPGTGEFYEQYF
TRBV5-1	TRBJ2-7	CASSLGGDEQYF
TRBV2	TRBJ2-7	CASGSSAYYEQYF
TRBV4-3	TRBJ1-5	CASSLIGGQPQHF
TRBV5-5	TRBJ2-2	CASSLDRGLATGELFF
TRBV11-1	TRBJ2-7	CASRGTGQGYEQYF
TRBV5-4	TRBJ1-2	CASSQTGDGGYTF
TRBV28	TRBJ2-1	CASSWGLAGAEQFF
TRBV5-6	TRBJ1-1	CASSRLMNTEAFF
TRBV6-5	TRBJ1-2	CASSPDRVNNYGYTF
TRBV11-2	TRBJ2-2	CASSSGLAGGTTGELFF
TRBV7-2	TRBJ2-7	CASSLGVGASYEQYF
TRBV29-1	TRBJ1-1	CSVAMGGRDRNFLNTEAFF
TRBV5-1	TRBJ2-2	CASSGTSHTGELFF
TRBV2	TRBJ1-4	CASRKRGTGVEKLFF
TRBV11-2	TRBJ2-3	CASSLGNRGSTDTQYF
TRBV6-4	TRBJ2-1	CASSADVGYEQFF
TRBV5-1	TRBJ2-7	CASEPGQGGEQYF
TRBV7-2	TRBJ2-4	CASSLEAGGSRYF
TRBV6-6	TRBJ1-1	CASSRDRGVTEAFF
TRBV7-2	TRBJ2-5	CASHTGYQETQYF
TRBV27	TRBJ2-2	CASSLYAPETSGTGELFF
TRBV7-9	TRBJ1-1	CASSLLLRGNTEAFF
TRBV6-5	TRBJ1-2	CASSYSPRNYGYTF
TRBV18	TRBJ2-7	CASSPGTDYEQYF
TRBV15	TRBJ2-5	CATSRDRDNRQETQYF
TRBV9	TRBJ2-1	CASSVDAGGFSEQFF
TRBV25-1	TRBJ2-1	CASSTDRDLYNEQFF
TRBV5-1	TRBJ2-7	CASSLGGILTYEQYF
TRBV5-1	TRBJ2-7	CASSLGQGGYEQYF
TRBV27	TRBJ1-3	CASRRLTGNTIYF
TRBV11-2	TRBJ2-1	CASSLGGTGLGNEQFF
TRBV3-1/TRBV3-2	TRBJ1-2	CASSQVSDFYGYTF